The entry below gives a single TCR beta chain sequence along with its context. CDR3 length equals 18 residues. In germline, CDR1 is LNHDA, CDR2 SQIVND (reference sequence). With V trimmed by 5 bases and J by 4 bases, 14 bases remained unmatched. These data belong to a study of blood T cell repertoires in COVID-19. Study information: Sites across the United States, Italy and Spain contributed samples from acute and convalescent COVID-19. From T cells, B-cell-depleted T cells, or PBMCs came the material, which was cDNA or gDNA.

Those who participated ranged in age from roughly 18 to 90 years and resided in 20 to 25 US areas. Assay: immunoSEQ multiplex PCR; the TCRdb copy retains only in-frame clones and omits some. This table holds some 180,000 clones, 84% found once. Sequences were obtained from PBMCs or T cells enriched from blood (not recorded which). The sequence was collected from a woman aged 25 to 45 who had been exposed to COVID-19. The J gene is TRBJ1-4, the V gene TRBV19, with 9 bases that match TRBD1. In DNA form, the CDR3 reads TGTGCCAGTAGTCCCCGGGACAGGGAGATTAGGTTTAATGAAAAACTGTTTTTT. Translated: CASSPRDREIRFNEKLFF.